This T cell receptor (beta chain) is from a study of cytomegalovirus exposure and HLA in healthy donors. Measured with immunoSEQ multiplex PCR; TCRdb has only the in-frame clones, and not every one. The sample records roughly 130,000 clones, 86% being singletons. About this clone: Its antigen is unidentified.

The study's findings and limits: CMV antigen specificity of three CMV-associated chains was confirmed in vitro. Fewer than 200 TCR beta chains were listed as cytomegalovirus-associated.

Trimming took 4 bases from V and 6 from J, leaving 10 bases between them. Germline V gene data show CDR1 as SNHLY and CDR2 as FYNNEI. This CDR3 is 13 amino acids long. The receptor was derived from a man aged 18 to 29 in good health and CMV-seronegative. Sample: PBMCs. V usage is TRBV2 and J usage is TRBJ1-5; no clear D gene. CDR3 sequence: CASSGRAGQPQHF. The CDR3 DNA reads TGTGCCAGCAGTGGAAGGGCGGGTCAGCCCCAGCATTTT.